These 10 T cell receptor beta chains share one sample of origin, sequenced in a study of shared clonotypes between healthy human individuals. Assay used: immunoSEQ multiplex PCR; TCRdb lists only in-frame clones, some missing. The table lists some 2.3 million clones, 93% of them singletons. Sequencing was carried out using naive CD4+ T cells from PBMCs. Subset denoted: CD45RA+ positively selected. These receptors were taken from a young man in good health. Some clones in this sample may be carry-over from other donors' samples.

This sequence joins TRBV18 and TRBJ2-7; TRBD2 might be the D (5 bases). From germline, CDR1 is KGHSH and CDR2 LQKENI. V dropped 0 bases and J dropped 5 bases, with 11 bases sitting between them. CDR3 length: 14 amino acids. In nucleotides, the CDR3 is TGTGCCAGCTCACCACCGGGGAGTTTCCACGAGCAGTACTTC. It translates to CASSPPGSFHEQYF.

The CDR3 coding sequence is TGTGCCAGCAGCTTAGGGAGTTCAACTGCTACTTACTTC. Translating it yields CASSLGSSTATYF. This rearrangement joins TRBV11-2 to TRBJ2-5, with unresolved D. Germline V lookup: CDR1 SGHAT, CDR2 FQNNGV. CDR3 length equals 13 residues. Trimming left V 1 base short and J 14 bases short, with 17 bases between.

V is TRBV5-1 and J is TRBJ1-1; D is perhaps TRBD1 (6 bases). V gave up 4 bases and J gave up 11 bases, with 21 bases separating them. Germline loops: CDR1 SGHRS, CDR2 YFSETQ. The CDR3 contains 14 residues. The DNA of the CDR3 is TGCGCCAGCAGCCCAGAAGACAGGCCTTATCCCGCTTTCTTT. As protein: CASSPEDRPYPAFF.

The chain carries TRBV7-2 and TRBJ1-2; 9 positions match TRBD1. CDR1 is SGHTA, CDR2 FQGNSA, per germline. The length of the CDR3 is 13 residues. Losses at the gene ends were 8 bases for V and 6 bases for J; bases not matched to a gene: 7. CDR3 in DNA: TGTGCCAGCGCGTACAGGGGGCGAAATGGCTACACCTTC. This translates into CASAYRGRNGYTF.

The chain links TRBV7-8 to TRBJ2-5, with 9 bases lining up with TRBD2. The germline CDR1 and CDR2 sequences are SGHVS and FQNEAQ. The CDR3 covers 17 residues. Unmatched junction bases numbered 11, after V lost 1 base and J lost 5 bases. The CDR3 protein is CASSLVGLATPRETQYF. The CDR3 DNA follows: TGTGCCAGCAGCTTAGTAGGACTAGCGACACCACGGGAGACCCAGTACTTC.

V is TRBV4-1 and J is TRBJ1-4; 9 bases align to TRBD1. The V segment lost 6 bases and the J segment 7 bases; nucleotides outside the gene matches: 9. Germline assignment: CDR1 MGHRA and CDR2 YSYEKL. This CDR3 has 15 residues. The CDR3 DNA follows: TGCGCCAGCAGAGTTTCCGGGACAGGGTCTGAAAAACTGTTTTTT. This translates into CASRVSGTGSEKLFF.

The chain uses TRBV11-1 and TRBJ2-1, with TRBD2 identical over 8 bases. The CDR3 length is 17 residues. With V trimmed by 3 bases and J by 7 bases, 14 bases remained unmatched. CDR1 and CDR2 (germline): SGHAT, FQDESV (reference sequence). The CDR3 bases are TGTGCCAGCAGCTTGCGCGAGGGACTAGGGACACGAAATGAGCAGTTCTTC. Translation: CASSLREGLGTRNEQFF.

This chain uses TRBV28 with TRBJ2-7; a weak D match, TRBD2 (6 bases). V was trimmed by 6 bases and J by 8 bases, leaving 20 bases between them. The CDR3 runs 14 residues. Germline V lookup: CDR1 MDHEN, CDR2 SYDVKM. The CDR3 region is CASRRMNRGLQQYF. CDR3 nucleotide sequence: TGTGCCAGCAGAAGAATGAACCGGGGACTCCAGCAGTACTTC.

The V and J genes are TRBV5-1 and TRBJ2-5; unclear D gene. Trimming removed 6 bases from V and 1 base from J, with 13 bases in between. This CDR3 has 14 amino acids. The germline V gene has CDR1 SGHRS and CDR2 YFSETQ. The CDR3 loop is CASIRTRSQETQYF. For the CDR3, the DNA is TGCGCCAGCATCCGGACCCGGTCCCAAGAGACCCAGTACTTC. Complete variable domain (other parts from reference TRBV5-1 and TRBJ2-5): KAGVTQTPRYLIKTRGQQVTLSCSPISGHRSVSWYQQTPGQGLQFLFEYFSETQRNKGNFPGRFSGRQFSNSRSEMNVSTLELGDSALYLCASIRTRSQETQYFGPGTRLLVL.

Worth noting for this clone: Other DNA sequences in this sample translate to the same CDR3. This chain links TRBV7-3 with TRBJ2-3; D call uncertain. V was trimmed by 2 bases and J by 4 bases, leaving 7 bases between them. Looked up from germline, CDR1 is SGHTA and CDR2 is FQGTGA. The length of the CDR3 is 13 residues. CDR3 in amino acids: CASSLSAADTQYF. CDR3 sequence (DNA): TGTGCCAGCAGCTTATCGGCCGCAGATACGCAGTATTTT. The whole variable domain, remainder taken from reference TRBV7-3 and TRBJ2-3, is GAGVSQTPSNKVTEKGKYVELRCDPISGHTALYWYRQSLGQGPEFLIYFQGTGAADDSGLPNDRFFAVRPEGSVSTLKIQRTERGDSAVYLCASSLSAADTQYFGPGTRLTVL.